This entry lists 30 T cell receptor beta chains sequenced from one sample in a study of spatial heterogeneity in lung cancer. TCRdb recomputed calls from the 5' RACE reads with MiXCR, one row per CDR3 protein. The sample holds approximately 15,000 distinct CDR3 sequences, 3% to 4.5% seen once. Indicated time point: sample taken at primary tumor resection. Sequenced here: normal lung tissue next to the tumor, sampled at surgery. Receptors originate from a male donor with early-stage non-small cell lung cancer.

This clonotype showed up many times. For a library built for alpha chains, this beta chain is a stray read; little rests on its size. This rearrangement joins TRBV10-3 to TRBJ2-1; TRBD1 agrees at 7 bases. The CDR3 length is 12 residues. Germline CDR1 ENHRY, CDR2 SYGVKD. Unmatched junction bases numbered 7, after V lost 11 bases and J lost 6 bases. CDR3 DNA sequence: TGTGCCGTAGGGGGCCAAGGCAATGAGCAGTTCTTC. Its translation: CAVGGQGNEQFF.

At least ten counts were recorded for this clonotype. Because this beta chain is a stray read in a library intended to capture alpha chains, its abundance should not be given much weight. The chain is built from TRBV7-9 and TRBJ2-5; the match to TRBD2 covers 10 bases. Germline trimming cut 4 bases from V and 0 bases from J; bases unmatched to any gene: 5. Germline V gene sequence: CDR1 SEHNR, CDR2 FQNEAQ (reference sequence). This CDR3 is built from 16 residues. CDR3 bases: TGTGCCAGCAGCTCGGGACTAGCGATGTACCAAGAGACCCAGTACTTC. Amino acid sequence: CASSSGLAMYQETQYF.

This clonotype showed up many times. For a library built for alpha chains, this beta chain is a stray read; little rests on its size. V usage is TRBV9 and J usage is TRBJ2-5, with 9 positions matching TRBD1. The CDR3 totals 14 residues. Germline-derived CDR1 and CDR2 are SGDLS and YYNGEE. V trimming: 0 bases; J trimming: 6 bases; junction bases outside the gene matches: 3. This CDR3 reads CASSVEGQGQTQYF. The CDR3 DNA sequence: TGTGCCAGCAGCGTAGAGGGACAGGGCCAGACCCAGTACTTC.

This clonotype has a count of ten or more. For a library built for alpha chains, this beta chain is a stray read; little rests on its size. The chain links TRBV5-6 to TRBJ2-5, with 10 bases identical to TRBD2. With 4 bases clipped from V and 4 bases from J, the junction kept 10 bases outside the gene matches. The CDR3 loop spans 16 amino acids. Germline V gene lookup returns CDR1 SGHDT and CDR2 YYEEEE. This CDR3 reads CASSDPSGSLGETQYF. The CDR3 coding sequence is TGTGCCAGCAGCGACCCTAGCGGGAGTTTGGGAGAGACCCAGTACTTC.

This clonotype was picked up many times. The library was designed around alpha chains, so this beta chain is a stray read whose abundance carries little weight. J is TRBJ2-5 and V is TRBV18; D tentatively fits TRBD1 or TRBD2 (5 bases each). Deletions cut 3 bases from V and 3 bases from J, with 8 bases between. This CDR3 spans 13 amino acids. Looked up from germline, CDR1 is KGHSH and CDR2 is LQKENI. CDR3 loop: CASSPGEEETQYF. The CDR3 region has the DNA TGTGCCAGCTCACCGGGGGAAGAAGAGACCCAGTACTTC.

This clonotype was counted ten times or more. This beta chain is off target for a library built for alpha chains, so its abundance means little. V and J are TRBV6-6 and TRBJ2-2; D ambiguous. This CDR3 contains 12 residues. Trimming took 5 bases from V and 8 from J, leaving 9 bases between them. Germline V gene data show CDR1 as MNHNY and CDR2 as SVGAGI (reference sequence). This CDR3 reads CASSPTSGELFF. The CDR3 nucleotides read TGTGCCAGCAGTCCTACATCAGGGGAGCTGTTTTTT.

This clonotype has at least ten counts. Found in a library prepared for alpha chains, this beta chain is an off-target read, and its abundance has little meaning. The gene calls are TRBV4-2 and TRBJ2-1; possibly TRBD2 for D (5 bases). V dropped 1 base and J dropped 7 bases, with 17 bases sitting between them. Germline loops: CDR1 LGHNA, CDR2 YNFKEQ. CDR3 length equals 16 residues. CDR3 sequence: CASSQATNERGNEQFF. Here the CDR3 DNA reads TGTGCCAGCAGCCAAGCAACTAACGAAAGAGGGAATGAGCAGTTCTTC.

Ten or more counts support this clonotype. Since it is a stray read in a library aimed at alpha chains, this beta chain has a size that is not meaningful. This chain joins TRBV4-1 and TRBJ2-5, with a weak D call TRBD1 (6 bases). The length of the CDR3 is 20 residues. The V end lost 3 bases, the J end lost 5 bases, and 31 bases lay between the germline ends. The germline CDR1 and CDR2 sequences are MGHRA and YSYEKL. The CDR3 reads CASSHDKAVPGRTRGETQYF. The CDR3 DNA sequence: TGCGCCAGCAGCCACGATAAGGCCGTTCCGGGACGCACAAGGGGGGAGACCCAGTACTTC.

This clonotype came up many times. This beta chain came through as a stray read in a library set up for alpha chains, and its size says little. The rearrangement links TRBV20-1 to TRBJ1-2; D is unclear. Trimming removed 0 bases at V and 10 bases at J, with 9 bases between. This CDR3 region has 11 residues. CDR1 and CDR2 (germline): DFQATT, SNEGSKA (reference sequence). The CDR3 sequence: CSAREGYSYTF. The CDR3, as DNA: TGCAGTGCTAGAGAGGGTTACTCCTACACCTTC.

In its sample, this clonotype was seen many times. This beta chain is a stray read from a library made for alpha chains; its abundance is not meaningful. J is TRBJ2-3 and V is TRBV11-1; D ambiguous. The CDR3 spans 14 residues. Between the trimmed V and J ends, which lost 1 base and 2 bases, there was a span of 7 bases. Germline V gene sequence: CDR1 SGHAT, CDR2 FQDESV (reference sequence). CDR3 nucleotides: TGTGCCAGCAGCTTAGAGCTATCCACAGATACGCAGTATTTT. This codes for CASSLELSTDTQYF. Looking up the rest from reference TRBV11-1 and TRBJ2-3 gives the full variable domain: EAEVAQSPRYKITEKSQAVAFWCDPISGHATLYWYRQILGQGPELLVQFQDESVVDDSQLPKDRFSAERLKGVDSTLKIQPAELGDSAMYLCASSLELSTDTQYFGPGTRLTVL.

This clonotype was seen repeatedly, ten times or more. The library was built for alpha chains, so this beta chain is an off-target read and its size means little. The chain is built from TRBV6-2 or TRBV6-3 and TRBJ2-3; no clear D. There are 12 residues in the CDR3. Trimming pared 3 bases from V and 3 bases from J, leaving 4 bases between. Germline V gene data show CDR1 as MNHEY and CDR2 as SVGEGT. CDR3 region: CASSYETDTQYF. The CDR3 coding sequence is TGTGCCAGCAGTTATGAAACAGATACGCAGTATTTT.

This clonotype showed up many times. A library made for alpha chains picked up this beta chain off target, so its size means little. This chain links TRBV7-4 with TRBJ1-1, with unresolved D. The CDR3 extends over 13 amino acids. The germline gives CDR1 SGHVT, CDR2 SQSDAQ. V lost 3 bases, J lost 1 base, and 6 bases lay in between. The CDR3 sequence is CASSFAENTEAFF. CDR3 bases: TGTGCCAGCAGCTTCGCGGAGAACACTGAAGCTTTCTTT.

Many counts were recorded for this clonotype. This beta chain is a stray sequence in a library constructed for alpha chains; its clone size is not meaningful. The V gene is TRBV6-5, the J gene TRBJ2-7; 11 bases are a match to TRBD2. V dropped 4 bases and J dropped 3; count of bases not matched to a gene: 5. The CDR3 sequence is 15 residues long. CDR1 is MNHEY, CDR2 SVGAGI, per germline. The CDR3 bases are TGTGCCAGCAGTTCCAGACTAGCGGGACACTACGAGCAGTACTTC. It encodes CASSSRLAGHYEQYF.

Many counts were recorded for this clonotype. This beta chain is a stray read from a library made for alpha chains; its abundance is not meaningful. The chain combines TRBV11-1 with TRBJ2-1; TRBD1 is a possible D gene (5 bases). V was cut by 1 base and J by 1 base, with 11 bases left in between. CDR3 length: 16 amino acids. Germline CDR1 SGHAT, CDR2 FQDESV (reference sequence). CDR3 sequence reads: CASSLEGQRSYNEQFF. In nucleotides, the CDR3 is TGTGCCAGCAGCTTAGAGGGGCAGCGATCCTACAATGAGCAGTTCTTC. The whole variable domain, remainder taken from reference TRBV11-1 and TRBJ2-1, is EAEVAQSPRYKITEKSQAVAFWCDPISGHATLYWYRQILGQGPELLVQFQDESVVDDSQLPKDRFSAERLKGVDSTLKIQPAELGDSAMYLCASSLEGQRSYNEQFFGPGTRLTVL.

This clonotype was seen many times. In a library made to pick up alpha chains, this beta chain is a stray read with a size that means little. The chain joins TRBV15 to TRBJ2-2; 8 nucleotides align to TRBD2. The V and J ends lost 5 bases and 1 base, in that order; junction bases with no gene match: 6. Germline values: CDR1 LNHNV, CDR2 YYDKDF (reference sequence). This CDR3 contains 16 residues. CDR3 DNA: TGTGCCACCAGCCGGACTAGCCCACTGAACACCGGGGAGCTGTTTTTT. As protein: CATSRTSPLNTGELFF.

This clonotype was seen many times. A library made for alpha chains picked up this beta chain off target, so its size means little. The chain uses TRBV9 and TRBJ2-7, with 12 bases fitting TRBD2. J was trimmed by 5 bases and V by 0 bases; bases with no gene match: 9. The CDR3 loop spans 17 amino acids. The germline gives CDR1 SGDLS, CDR2 YYNGEE. The CDR3 loop is CASSVGPTSGRLDEQYF. Here the CDR3 DNA reads TGTGCCAGCAGCGTAGGCCCGACTAGCGGGAGATTGGACGAGCAGTACTTC. The entire variable domain, with the rest obtained from reference TRBV9 and TRBJ2-7, is as follows: DSGVTQTPKHLITATGQRVTLRCSPRSGDLSVYWYQQSLDQGLQFLIQYYNGEERAKGNILERFSAQQFPDLHSELNLSSLELGDSALYFCASSVGPTSGRLDEQYFGPGTRLTVT.

Regarding this clonotype: A read error may produce the germline difference seen at one junction end. This beta chain is a stray sequence in a library constructed for alpha chains; its clone size is not meaningful. This chain joins TRBV25-1 and TRBJ1-2, with D unresolved. The CDR3 is 16 amino acids. Germline loops: CDR1 MGHDK, CDR2 SYGVNS. The CDR3 is CASSEFWQVYNYGYTF. The CDR3 coding sequence is TGCGCCAGCAGTGAATTTTGGCAGGTCTATAACTATGGCTACACCTTC.

This clonotype came up many times. Being off target in a library aimed at alpha chains, this beta chain has a size of little meaning. The chain links TRBV5-6 to TRBJ2-3; TRBD1 agrees at 10 bases. Germline CDR1 and CDR2: SGHDT and YYEEEE. J lost 3 bases, V lost 3 bases, and 4 bases had no gene match. This CDR3 is built from 15 residues. The CDR3 is CASSWGDRGTDTQYF. CDR3 coding DNA: TGTGCCAGCAGCTGGGGGGACAGGGGAACAGATACGCAGTATTTT.

By sample share, this clonotype is medium-sized. Because the library targeted alpha chains, this beta chain is an off-target read whose size means little. The V call is TRBV6-6, the J call TRBJ2-7; D might be TRBD2 (5 bases). Germline assignment: CDR1 MNHNY and CDR2 SVGAGI (reference sequence). The length of the CDR3 is 10 residues. Trimming shortened V by 4 bases and J by 8 bases, and 6 bases separated the two germline ends. The chain's CDR3 is CASSSGKQYF. The CDR3 bases are TGTGCCAGCAGTTCCGGGAAGCAGTACTTC.

In its sample, this clonotype was seen many times. This beta chain represents an off-target read in a library built for alpha chains; its size is of limited meaning. The rearrangement uses TRBV6-5 and TRBJ2-6; D gene ambiguous. V was cut by 6 bases and J by 1 base, with 10 bases left in between. There are 15 residues in the CDR3. Germline V gives CDR1 MNHEY, CDR2 SVGAGI. The CDR3 DNA reads TGTGCCAGCAGCAGTGTAGGATCTGGGGCCAACGTCCTGACTTTC. It yields the protein CASSSVGSGANVLTF.

The table lists this clonotype with many counts. The library was prepared for alpha chains; this beta chain is a stray read, so its frequency means little. V is TRBV12-5 and J is TRBJ2-3; no clear D. CDR3 length: 14 residues. Trimming pared 5 bases from V and 2 bases from J, leaving 11 bases between. Germline V gives CDR1 LGHNT, CDR2 FRNRAP. The CDR3 loop is CASGTRLTTDTQYF. The CDR3, as DNA: TGTGCTAGTGGTACGAGGCTTACCACAGATACGCAGTATTTT.

This clonotype was seen ten or more times. This beta chain is a stray sequence in a library constructed for alpha chains; its clone size is not meaningful. The chain uses TRBV12-3 or TRBV12-4 and TRBJ2-5, with TRBD2 identical over 12 bases. The CDR3 runs to 17 residues. The trim removed 5 bases at V and 2 bases at J, leaving 9 bases unmatched. The CDR3 DNA reads TGTGCCAGCAGTGGAACTACCGGACTAGCGGGACAAGAGACCCAGTACTTC. It encodes CASSGTTGLAGQETQYF.

This clonotype was counted ten times or more. This beta chain is an off-target read within a library intended for alpha chains, so its frequency means little. The chain joins TRBV2 to TRBJ2-1; the D gene is possibly TRBD1 (5 bases). V was trimmed by 5 bases and J by 4 bases, leaving 9 bases between them. The CDR3 sequence is 13 residues long. Looked up from germline, CDR1 is SNHLY and CDR2 is FYNNEI. The CDR3 sequence is CASSLNRYNEQFF. The CDR3 region has the DNA TGTGCCAGCAGTCTTAACAGGTACAATGAGCAGTTCTTC.

This clonotype has at least ten counts. This beta chain is a stray read from a library made for alpha chains; its abundance is not meaningful. The genes are TRBV12-3 or TRBV12-4 and TRBJ1-5; the D is unclear. The CDR3 spans 13 residues. Trimming cost V 7 bases and J 0 bases, with 7 bases left between them. In DNA form, the CDR3 reads TGTGCCAGCACCAAATATAGCAATCAGCCCCAGCATTTT. As protein: CASTKYSNQPQHF.

This clonotype showed up many times. This beta chain is a stray sequence in a library constructed for alpha chains; its clone size is not meaningful. V gene TRBV24-1 combines with J gene TRBJ2-1; D is unresolved. This CDR3 region has 17 residues. The V end lost 1 base, the J end lost 6 bases, and 18 bases lay between the germline ends. Germline-derived CDR1 and CDR2 are KGHDR and SFDVKD. The CDR3 loop is CATSDLPYSTVSNEQFF. The CDR3 DNA reads as TGTGCCACCAGTGATTTACCCTATTCGACTGTTAGCAATGAGCAGTTCTTC.

This clonotype was observed at least ten times. Being off target in a library aimed at alpha chains, this beta chain has a size of little meaning. DNA for the CDR3: TGTGCCAGCAGTGAAACCACGCAGGGCAAAAACATTCAGTACTTC. Residues: CASSETTQGKNIQYF. The gene calls are TRBV6-1 and TRBJ2-4; D is perhaps TRBD1 (5 bases). Germline lookup yields CDR1 MNHNS and CDR2 SASEGT. V shed 2 bases and J shed 3 bases, with 11 bases lying between them. CDR3 size: 15 residues.

This clonotype came up many times. This beta chain is off target for a library built for alpha chains, so its abundance means little. The chain joins TRBV12-3 or TRBV12-4 to TRBJ2-3; D is unresolved. This CDR3 comprises 13 residues. The V end was cut by 1 base, the J end by 7 bases, with 9 bases between. CDR3 nucleotide sequence: TGTGCCAGCAGTTTAGGGCCCGTGAATACGCAGTATTTT. Translation gives CASSLGPVNTQYF.

In its sample, this clonotype was seen many times. This beta chain appears as a stray read in a library generated for alpha chains; its size is not informative. The chain recombines TRBV3-1 with TRBJ1-4; a weak D match, TRBD1 (5 bases). Trimming left V 3 bases short and J 5 bases short, with 10 bases between. The CDR3 is 14 residues long. Germline assignment: CDR1 LGHDT and CDR2 YNNKEL (reference sequence). CDR3 residues: CASSQIRTNEKLFF. In nucleotides, the CDR3 is TGTGCCAGCAGCCAGATCAGGACAAATGAAAAACTGTTTTTT. The whole variable domain, remainder taken from reference TRBV3-1 and TRBJ1-4, is DTAVSQTPKYLVTQMGNDKSIKCEQNLGHDTMYWYKQDSKKFLKIMFSYNNKELIINETVPNRFSPKSPDKAHLNLHINSLELGDSAVYFCASSQIRTNEKLFFGSGTQLSVL.

This clonotype was seen many times. This beta chain is an unintended read in a library built for alpha chains; its size means little. This sequence joins TRBV30 and TRBJ2-3, with D perhaps TRBD2 (6 bases). The CDR3 is 14 residues long. Germline-derived CDR1 and CDR2 are GTSNPN and SVGIG (reference sequence). Deletions cut 5 bases from V and 6 bases from J, with 18 bases between. CDR3 sequence: CAWALLAAHDTQYF. Here the CDR3 DNA reads TGTGCCTGGGCTCTTTTAGCGGCCCACGATACGCAGTATTTT.

This clonotype was seen ten or more times. This beta chain slipped into a library made for alpha chains as a stray read, so its size is not meaningful. This sequence joins TRBV2 and TRBJ2-3, with TRBD2 as a possible D gene (6 bases). V gave up 7 bases and J gave up 6 bases, with 29 bases separating them. The CDR3 length is 18 residues. The germline V gene encodes CDR1 SNHLY and CDR2 FYNNEI. DNA of the CDR3: TGTGCCAGCACCGGCGTTGGCGGGTACGCCCTCGCGGGGGATACGCAGTATTTT. It is translated as CASTGVGGYALAGDTQYF.